This T cell receptor beta chain was sequenced in a study of PD-1 blockade in classical Hodgkin lymphoma. With regard to this clone: Antigen: not known.

Indicated time point: cycle 4 day 1 (C4D1), after more than five weeks of nivolumab. Patients all relapsed after autologous stem cell transplantation, and there was variation in brentuximab vedotin exposure. By magnetic negative selection, CD8+ T cells were isolated from the thawed PBMCs. The table came from immunoSEQ multiplex PCR; TCRdb's copy has only in-frame clones and leaves some out. The data hold 2,500 or so clones, with roughly 77% observed a single time. This CDR3 has 14 amino acids. V was clipped by 4 bases and J by 2 bases, with 9 bases between them. Per the germline V gene, CDR1 is MRHNA and CDR2 is SNTAGT. Study results and limitations: The origin of the repertoire differences remains undefined, with disease activity or prior therapy as possible causes. By C4D1, diversity of CD4+ TCRs had risen significantly, whereas that of CD8+ TCRs had not. Excluded were patients who started nivolumab under 1 year after ASCT, a group that had lower diversity.

This receptor was obtained from a human donor with classical Hodgkin lymphoma. Sequenced here: CD8+ T cells from blood, sampled before the fourth cycle of nivolumab. This chain connects TRBV6-4 to TRBJ2-1, with D tentatively TRBD2 (7 bases). CDR3 bases: TGTGCCAGCAGTGCGGGGGGCACCTACAATGAGCAGTTCTTC. Translating it yields CASSAGGTYNEQFF.